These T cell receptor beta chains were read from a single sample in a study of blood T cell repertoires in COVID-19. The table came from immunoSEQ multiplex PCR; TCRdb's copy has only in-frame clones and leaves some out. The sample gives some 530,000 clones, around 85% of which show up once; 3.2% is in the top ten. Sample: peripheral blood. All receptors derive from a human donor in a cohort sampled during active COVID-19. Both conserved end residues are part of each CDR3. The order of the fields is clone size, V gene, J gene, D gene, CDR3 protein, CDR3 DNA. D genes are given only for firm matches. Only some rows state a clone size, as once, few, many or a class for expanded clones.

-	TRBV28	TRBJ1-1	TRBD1	CASSPGQWNTEAFF	TGTGCCAGCAGTCCGGGACAGTGGAACACTGAAGCTTTCTTT
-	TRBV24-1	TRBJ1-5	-	CAKKGGSQPQHF	TGTGCCAAGAAAGGGGGTTCTCAGCCCCAGCATTTT
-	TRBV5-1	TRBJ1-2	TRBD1	CASSFTGGEIGYTF	TGCGCCAGCAGCTTTACAGGGGGCGAGATTGGCTACACCTTC
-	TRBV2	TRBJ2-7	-	CASSEWEAYEQYF	TGTGCCAGCAGTGAATGGGAGGCCTACGAGCAGTACTTC
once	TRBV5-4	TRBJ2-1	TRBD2	CASRQERGGTTSGTFGQFF	TGTGCCAGCAGGCAAGAGAGGGGGGGGACGACTAGCGGGACCTTCGGGCAGTTCTTC
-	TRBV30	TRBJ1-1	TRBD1	CAWSGGTGVKMNTEAFF	TGTGCCTGGAGCGGCGGGACAGGGGTGAAGATGAACACTGAAGCTTTCTTT
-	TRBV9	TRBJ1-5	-	CASSVGAANQPQHF	TGTGCCAGCAGCGTGGGTGCGGCTAATCAGCCCCAGCATTTT
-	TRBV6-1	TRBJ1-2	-	CASSEGAGAHYGYTF	TGTGCCAGCAGTGAAGGGGCAGGGGCCCACTATGGCTACACCTTC
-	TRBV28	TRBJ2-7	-	CACTTGQFYEQYF	TGTGCCTGCACTACAGGACAGTTCTACGAGCAGTACTTC
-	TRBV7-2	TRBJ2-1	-	CASSLSRDFHNEQFF	TGTGCCAGCAGCTTGTCCCGGGACTTTCACAATGAGCAGTTCTTC
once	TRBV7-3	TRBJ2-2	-	CASSQRGIGELFF	TGTGCCAGCAGCCAACGGGGAATCGGGGAGCTGTTTTTT
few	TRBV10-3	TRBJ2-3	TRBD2	CAISGTSGNRSPSTDTQYF	TGTGCCATCAGCGGGACTAGCGGGAACCGCAGCCCTAGCACAGATACGCAGTATTTT
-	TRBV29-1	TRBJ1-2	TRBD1	CSVRDREGYTF	TGCAGCGTGAGGGACAGGGAAGGCTACACCTTC
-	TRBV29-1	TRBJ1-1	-	CSVMKAGYEAFF	TGCAGCGTCATGAAAGCGGGATATGAAGCTTTCTTT
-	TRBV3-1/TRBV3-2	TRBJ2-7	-	CASSRDWGNREQYF	TGTGCCAGCAGCCGAGACTGGGGCAATCGCGAGCAGTACTTC
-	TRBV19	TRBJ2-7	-	CASSLAGQRIYEQYF	TGTGCCAGTTCCCTCGCTGGGCAGAGAATATACGAGCAGTACTTC
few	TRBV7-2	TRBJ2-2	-	CASSPGGPYTGELFF	TGTGCCAGCAGCCCAGGGGGGCCTTACACCGGGGAGCTGTTTTTT
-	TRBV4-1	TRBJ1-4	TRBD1	CASSHPFRLQGDATNEKLFF	TGCGCCAGCAGCCATCCATTCAGGTTACAGGGGGACGCCACTAATGAAAAACTGTTTTTT
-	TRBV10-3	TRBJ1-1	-	CAISESIGGTEAFF	TGTGCCATCAGTGAGTCGATCGGGGGCACTGAAGCTTTCTTT
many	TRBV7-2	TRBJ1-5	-	CASSLGGGGNQPQHF	TGTGCCAGCAGCCTAGGAGGGGGTGGCAATCAGCCCCAGCATTTT
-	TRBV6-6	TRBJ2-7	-	CASSYGRGYEQYF	TGTGCCAGCAGTTACGGACGAGGGTACGAGCAGTACTTC
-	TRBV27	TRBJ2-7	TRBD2	CASSGTSGRHYEQYF	TGTGCCAGCAGTGGGACTAGCGGGAGGCACTACGAGCAGTACTTC
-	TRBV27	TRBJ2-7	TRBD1	CASRGSGTGEYEQYF	TGTGCCAGCAGAGGCTCCGGGACAGGAGAATACGAGCAGTACTTC
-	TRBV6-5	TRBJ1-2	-	CASSYPSDNYGYTF	TGTGCCAGCTCTTACCCCAGTGATAACTATGGCTACACCTTC
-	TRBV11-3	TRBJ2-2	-	CASSSTRNTGELFF	TGTGCCAGCAGCTCGACTAGGAACACCGGGGAGCTGTTTTTT
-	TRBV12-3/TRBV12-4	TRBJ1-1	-	CASSLTVNTEAFF	TGTGCCAGCAGTCTGACAGTGAACACTGAAGCTTTCTTT
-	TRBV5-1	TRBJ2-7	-	CASRATGNYEQYF	TGCGCCAGCAGGGCTACAGGGAACTACGAGCAGTACTTC
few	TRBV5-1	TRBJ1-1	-	CASSEVEGTEAFF	TGCGCCAGCAGCGAAGTAGAGGGAACTGAAGCTTTCTTT
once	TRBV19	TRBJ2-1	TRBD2	CASSRGTSGRPSYNEQFF	TGTGCCAGTAGTAGGGGGACTAGCGGGAGGCCGTCCTACAATGAGCAGTTCTTC